This T cell receptor beta chain was obtained from a study of T cells after yellow fever vaccination. Germline V CDR1 and CDR2: SGHVS, FQNEAQ. V was shortened by 2 bases and J by 7 bases, with 11 bases between the two germline ends. This CDR3 comprises 13 residues. A universal primer site and UMIs were added as TCR cDNA was made by 5'RACE template switching. TCRdb independently ran MiXCR on the 5' RACE reads; one entry per CDR3 protein. The sample records about 340,000 distinct CDR3 sequences, 12% being singletons. Study results and caveats: Of the clonotypes, a small share occurred in both CD4 and CD8 compartments. The secondary response showed a weaker magnitude and a faster peak, day 5 versus 15. Abundant clonotypes from the bulk population could get into FACS-sorted repertoires as contaminants.

This clonotype was counted only a few times. No antigen is known for it. The origin of this receptor is a man in his late teens or twenties who received the YFV17D yellow fever vaccine. The chain employs TRBV7-8 and TRBJ2-5; tentative D call: TRBD2 (6 bases). This sample comprised CD4+ T cells sorted from PBMCs, obtained 15 days after the yellow fever booster vaccination. The CDR3 sequence: CASSLRPEGTQYF. In nucleotides, the CDR3 is TGTGCCAGCAGCTTACGACCGGAGGGGACCCAGTACTTC.